Presented here are 25 T cell receptor beta chains from one specimen sequenced in a study of beta chain features in type 1 diabetes. The entirety of the isolated RNA underwent reverse transcription, so expressed TCRB transcripts were sequenced. TCRdb's table, derived via immunoSEQ multiplex PCR, lists solely in-frame clones and lacks some. Of approximately 110,000 clones listed, 40% were seen once; the top ten hold over 0.065%. The sequencing sample was made of stem cell memory CD4+ T cells from blood. These TCRs come from a woman younger than 30 in good health.

This rearrangement joins TRBV28 to TRBJ1-5; no clear D gene. V was pared by 3 bases and J by 6 bases, with 15 bases between. This CDR3 comprises 15 residues. Per the germline V gene, CDR1 is MDHEN and CDR2 is SYDVKM. The CDR3 is CASSFAVRLAQPQHF. The CDR3 region has the DNA TGTGCCAGCAGTTTCGCCGTCAGACTCGCTCAGCCCCAGCATTTT.

The chain joins TRBV14 to TRBJ2-7; 9 bases are shared with TRBD2. Germline V gives CDR1 SGHDN, CDR2 FVKESK. The CDR3 spans 13 residues. V shed 4 bases, J shed 5 bases, and the junction held 3 bases outside the gene matches. CDR3 sequence (DNA): TGTGCCAGCAGCCGGGGACTAGCAGACGAGCAGTACTTC. Residues: CASSRGLADEQYF.

The chain has TRBV19 and TRBJ2-3, with D possibly being TRBD2 (5 bases). The CDR3 has 15 amino acids. Trimming removed 4 bases at V and 1 base at J, with 12 bases between. The germline V gene has CDR1 LNHDA and CDR2 SQIVND (reference sequence). The CDR3 here is CASSTLAIRTDTQYF. As DNA, the CDR3 is TGTGCCAGTAGTACCTTAGCGATTCGCACAGATACGCAGTATTTT.

The chain uses TRBV9 and TRBJ2-7; tentatively, D is TRBD2 (6 bases). Trimming left V 4 bases short and J 1 base short, with 15 bases between. Germline V CDR1 and CDR2: SGDLS, YYNGEE. The CDR3 has 15 amino acids. DNA of the CDR3: TGTGCCAGCAGCCCTCTCGGGCGGGGTTCCTACGAGCAGTACTTC. Residues: CASSPLGRGSYEQYF.

The chain carries TRBV5-4 and TRBJ2-5; D is perhaps TRBD1 (5 bases). V lost 5 bases, J lost 3 bases, and 17 bases lay in between. CDR1 and CDR2 (germline): SGHNT, YYREEE (reference sequence). This CDR3 is built from 15 residues. CDR3 amino acids: CASRAGVGVKETQYF. CDR3 coding DNA: TGTGCCAGCAGGGCAGGAGTAGGGGTTAAAGAGACCCAGTACTTC.

CDR3 protein: CASRGTGLYTQYF. For the CDR3, the DNA is TGTGCCAGCAGAGGGACAGGATTGTATACGCAGTATTTT. This chain uses TRBV27 with TRBJ2-3; 8 positions match TRBD1. The germline V gene has CDR1 MNHEY and CDR2 SMNVEV (reference sequence). V trimming: 6 bases; J trimming: 7 bases; junction bases outside the gene matches: 6. The length of the CDR3 is 13 residues.

The sample holds one count of this clone. This chain uses TRBV11-2 with TRBJ2-7; TRBD2 matches at 15 bases. The CDR3 totals 15 residues. CDR1 and CDR2 (germline): SGHAT, FQNNGV. V was pared by 3 bases and J by 4 bases, with 1 base of the junction left unmatched. The CDR3 loop is CASSFGTSGGYEQYF. DNA of the CDR3: TGTGCCAGCAGCTTCGGGACTAGCGGGGGGTACGAGCAGTACTTC. Supplemented by reference TRBV11-2 and TRBJ2-7, the full variable domain reads EAGVAQSPRYKIIEKRQSVAFWCNPISGHATLYWYQQILGQGPKLLIQFQNNGVVDDSQLPKDRFSAERLKGVDSTLKIQPAKLEDSAVYLCASSFGTSGGYEQYFGPGTRLTVT.

This clone appeared a few times. The chain recombines TRBV7-9 with TRBJ2-1; 11 bases agree with TRBD2. Germline assignment: CDR1 SEHNR and CDR2 FQNEAQ (reference sequence). The CDR3 sequence is 16 residues long. J lost 5 bases, V lost 5 bases, and 8 bases had no gene match. CDR3 loop: CASSETSGSFNNEQFF. In DNA form, the CDR3 reads TGTGCCAGCAGCGAAACTAGCGGGAGTTTCAACAATGAGCAGTTCTTC.

In this sample, this clone turned up a few times. The chain uses TRBV7-9 and TRBJ2-7, with 7 bases matching TRBD1. The length of the CDR3 is 18 residues. Trimming at V came to 6 bases and at J to 3 bases, leaving 20 bases not matched to a gene. CDR1 and CDR2 (germline): SEHNR, FQNEAQ (reference sequence). The DNA for the CDR3 is TGTGCCAGCAGGCCTAGTGGGGTCCCGGGACAGCTCGTCTACGAGCAGTACTTC. It yields the protein CASRPSGVPGQLVYEQYF.

The chain links TRBV29-1 to TRBJ2-3; a possible D gene is TRBD2 (5 bases). V lost 5 bases and J 2 bases, leaving 14 bases between the germline ends. Germline CDR1 SQVTM, CDR2 ANQGSEA. CDR3 length: 14 residues. In DNA, the CDR3 is TGCAGCGTTCTTGGACTCAAACACACAGATACGCAGTATTTT. Translated: CSVLGLKHTDTQYF.

This chain links TRBV5-4 with TRBJ2-6; no clear D gene. This CDR3 contains 15 residues. Germline V gene lookup returns CDR1 SGHNT and CDR2 YYREEE (reference sequence). Trimming cost V 2 bases and J 1 base, with 7 bases left between them. CDR3 nucleotide sequence: TGTGCCAGCAGCTTTTCGGGTTCTGGGGCCAACGTCCTGACTTTC. Its translation: CASSFSGSGANVLTF. The variable domain in full, completed from reference TRBV5-4 and TRBJ2-6, reads ETGVTQSPTHLIKTRGQQVTLRCSSQSGHNTVSWYQQALGQGPQFIFQYYREEENGRGNFPPRFSGLQFPNYSSELNVNALELDDSALYLCASSFSGSGANVLTFGAGSRLTVL.

This clone was detected a few times. The V call is TRBV2, the J call TRBJ2-1; 7 bases are a match to TRBD2. The germline CDR1 and CDR2 sequences are SNHLY and FYNNEI. The V and J ends lost 5 bases and 1 base, in that order; junction bases with no gene match: 5. This CDR3 comprises 15 residues. CDR3 coding DNA: TGTGCCAGCAGTCGAAGCGGGACGTCCTACAATGAGCAGTTCTTC. Its translation is CASSRSGTSYNEQFF.

The V gene is TRBV18, the J gene TRBJ2-7, with D perhaps matching TRBD1 (5 bases). There are 14 residues in the CDR3. Germline assignment: CDR1 KGHSH and CDR2 LQKENI. The V end lost 1 base, the J end lost 5 bases, and 12 bases lay between the germline ends. The DNA of the CDR3 is TGTGCCAGCTCACCACTTCAGGGATCCGACGAGCAGTACTTC. Amino acids: CASSPLQGSDEQYF.

There are a few counts of this clone. V and J are TRBV15 and TRBJ1-1; 10 bases match TRBD1. The germline gives CDR1 LNHNV, CDR2 YYDKDF (reference sequence). J lost 11 bases, V lost 5 bases, and 8 bases had no gene match. CDR3 length equals 13 residues. The CDR3 reads CATSLRQGASAFF. The CDR3 region has the DNA TGTGCCACCAGCCTACGACAGGGGGCCAGCGCTTTCTTT.

This clone was seen only a few times. CDR3 sequence: CASSQGGGQGAYEQYF. The CDR3 nucleotides are TGCGCCAGCAGCCAGGGGGGGGGACAGGGGGCTTACGAGCAGTACTTC. The genes are TRBV4-3 and TRBJ2-7; 12 bases map to TRBD1. The CDR3 spans 16 residues. V trimming: 3 bases; J trimming: 4 bases; junction bases outside the gene matches: 7. Germline V lookup: CDR1 LGHNA, CDR2 YSLEER.

This clone was seen only a few times. The chain employs TRBV7-9 and TRBJ2-1; D might be TRBD2 (5 bases). Germline values: CDR1 SEHNR, CDR2 FQNEAQ (reference sequence). The CDR3 covers 19 residues. V was trimmed by 1 base and J by 7 bases, leaving 26 bases between them. CDR3 in DNA: TGTGCCAGCAGCTTAGAAGGACTCTTACCCCCATCGCGGCGAAATGAGCAGTTCTTC. Its translation: CASSLEGLLPPSRRNEQFF. The complete variable domain, with remaining parts taken from reference TRBV7-9 and TRBJ2-1, reads DTGVSQNPRHKITKRGQNVTFRCDPISEHNRLYWYRQTLGQGPEFLTYFQNEAQLEKSRLLSDRFSAERPKGSFSTLEIQRTEQGDSAMYLCASSLEGLLPPSRRNEQFFGPGTRLTVL.

This chain uses TRBV28 with TRBJ2-2; the D is unclear. From germline, CDR1 is MDHEN and CDR2 SYDVKM. CDR3 length equals 13 residues. V was shortened by 6 bases and J by 3 bases, with 8 bases between the two germline ends. CDR3 nucleotide sequence: TGTGCCAGCAGCTCAGCGTACACCGGGGAGCTGTTTTTT. Translation: CASSSAYTGELFF.

The genes are TRBV7-9 and TRBJ1-1; D is uncertain. CDR3 length: 16 residues. Germline V CDR1 and CDR2: SEHNR, FQNEAQ (reference sequence). V lost 3 bases, J lost 0 bases, and 14 bases lay in between. CDR3 sequence: CASSFGSSNMNTEAFF. The CDR3 DNA follows: TGTGCCAGCAGCTTTGGTAGTTCGAATATGAACACTGAAGCTTTCTTT.

The rearrangement links TRBV30 to TRBJ2-5, with TRBD2 matching over 13 bases. Germline trimming cut 2 bases from V and 4 bases from J; bases unmatched to any gene: 16. CDR3 length: 19 amino acids. CDR1 and CDR2 from the germline V gene are GTSNPN and SVGIG (reference sequence). The CDR3 here is CAWSSWTSGRGLQRETQYF. The DNA of the CDR3 is TGTGCCTGGAGTTCCTGGACTAGCGGGAGAGGATTGCAGAGAGAGACCCAGTACTTC.

Only a few counts were recorded for this clone. CDR3 in amino acids: CASTLRLAGGEQFF. The CDR3 coding sequence is TGTGCCAGCACCCTCCGACTAGCGGGGGGAGAGCAGTTCTTC. The V gene is TRBV7-2, the J gene TRBJ2-1, with TRBD2 identical over 13 bases. CDR3 length: 14 amino acids. Germline V gene lookup returns CDR1 SGHTA and CDR2 FQGNSA. After removal of 7 bases from V and 10 bases from J, the junction contained 7 bases not matched to a gene. Full variable domain (remainder filled in from reference TRBV7-2 and TRBJ2-1): GAGVSQSPSNKVTEKGKDVELRCDPISGHTALYWYRQSLGQGLEFLIYFQGNSAPDKSGLPSDRFSAERTGGSVSTLTIQRTQQEDSAVYLCASTLRLAGGEQFFGPGTRLTVL.

This clone has a handful of counts. V and J are TRBV5-1 and TRBJ1-1; D gene ambiguous. The length of the CDR3 is 15 residues. Trimming left V 0 bases short and J 5 bases short, with 14 bases between. The germline V gene has CDR1 SGHRS and CDR2 YFSETQ. The CDR3 sequence: CASSLGSTGWTEAFF. CDR3 DNA: TGCGCCAGCAGCTTGGGATCGACGGGATGGACTGAAGCTTTCTTT.

This clone was counted a few times. The chain recombines TRBV6-5 with TRBJ2-7, with 12 bases aligning to TRBD2. CDR1 and CDR2 (germline): MNHEY, SVGAGI. The CDR3 totals 15 residues. J was trimmed by 1 base and V by 5 bases; bases with no gene match: 3. The CDR3 is CASSPGLAGSYEQYF. The CDR3 region has the DNA TGTGCCAGCAGTCCGGGACTAGCGGGTTCCTACGAGCAGTACTTC.

This clone turned up a few times. The J gene is TRBJ1-2, the V gene TRBV28; D possibly corresponds to TRBD1 (5 bases). This CDR3 contains 11 residues. Germline CDR1 is MDHEN and CDR2 is SYDVKM. In DNA, the CDR3 is TGTACCACAGGAACTAACTATGGCTACACCTTC. This translates into CTTGTNYGYTF.

This chain joins TRBV30 and TRBJ2-2; possibly TRBD2 for D (6 bases). The CDR3 covers 14 residues. Germline V gene sequence: CDR1 GTSNPN, CDR2 SVGIG (reference sequence). Trimming took 7 bases from V and 0 from J, leaving 12 bases between them. DNA of the CDR3: TGTGCCTCGATTAGCGGACCGAACACCGGGGAGCTGTTTTTT. Protein: CASISGPNTGELFF.

The chain is built from TRBV27 and TRBJ2-1, with TRBD1 as a possible D gene (6 bases). The V end lost 7 bases, the J end lost 1 base, and 11 bases lay between the germline ends. CDR1 and CDR2 (germline): MNHEY, SMNVEV (reference sequence). The CDR3 runs to 14 residues. The CDR3 bases are TGTGCCAGCATGGGCAGGGGTTCCTACAATGAGCAGTTCTTC. Translating gives CASMGRGSYNEQFF.